A selection of T cell receptor beta chains follows, all from one sample in a study of blood T cell repertoires in COVID-19. Generated by immunoSEQ multiplex PCR, the TCRdb table keeps only in-frame clones and is missing some. The data hold about 140,000 clones, with 79% observed a single time. The sequenced sample consisted of peripheral blood. These receptors all come from a man over 45 with active or convalescent COVID-19. CDR3s include the opening cysteine and the closing phenylalanine or tryptophan. The order of the fields is J gene, V gene, D gene, clone size, CDR3 protein, CDR3 DNA. A D gene is named only where the DNA matches it firmly. Some rows have no size entry. The others give once, few or many, or a class for an expanded clone.

>TRBJ1-1|TRBV5-1|TRBD1|NA
CASSHGQANTEAFF
TGCGCCAGCAGCCATGGACAGGCGAACACTGAAGCTTTCTTT
>TRBJ2-1|TRBV7-9|TRBD2|few
CASSSRAGGPYNEQFF
TGTGCCAGCAGCTCACGAGCGGGAGGGCCCTACAATGAGCAGTTCTTC
>TRBJ1-1|TRBV6-5|NA|NA
CASSRGGTEAFF
TGTGCCAGCAGTAGGGGCGGCACTGAAGCTTTCTTT
>TRBJ2-3|TRBV4-1|TRBD2|NA
CASSQGVAGLGDTQYF
TGCGCCAGCAGCCAGGGGGTAGCGGGACTTGGGGATACGCAGTATTTT
>TRBJ2-7|TRBV3-1/TRBV3-2|NA|once
CASSPPYEQYF
TGTGCCAGCAGCCCTCCCTACGAGCAGTACTTC
>TRBJ1-2|TRBV7-8|TRBD1|NA
CASSLVQGASYGYTF
TGTGCCAGCAGCTTAGTTCAGGGGGCGAGCTATGGCTACACCTTC
>TRBJ1-5|TRBV7-9|NA|NA
CASSLTAGFGNQPQHF
TGTGCCAGCAGCTTAACGGCAGGGTTTGGCAATCAGCCCCAGCATTTT
>TRBJ2-1|TRBV19|NA|NA
CASSGPYNEQFF
TGTGCCAGTAGTGGCCCATACAATGAGCAGTTCTTC
>TRBJ1-5|TRBV30|NA|NA
CAWSDGDNQPQHF
TGTGCCTGGAGTGACGGAGACAATCAGCCCCAGCATTTT
>TRBJ2-3|TRBV18|TRBD2|NA
CASSPGGRSGDTQYF
TGTGCCAGCTCACCGGGCGGGAGGAGTGGAGATACGCAGTATTTT
>TRBJ1-1|TRBV18|NA|NA
CASSPQRYEAFF
TGTGCCAGCTCACCGCAGCGGTATGAAGCTTTCTTT
>TRBJ2-1|TRBV7-3|TRBD2|NA
CASSLTYGRASEQFF
TGTGCCAGCAGCTTAACGTACGGGAGGGCCAGTGAGCAGTTCTTC
>TRBJ2-1|TRBV18|NA|once
CASSPQWTGGWNEQFF
TGTGCCAGCTCACCACAGTGGACTGGTGGCTGGAATGAGCAGTTCTTC
>TRBJ2-1|TRBV4-1|TRBD1|few
CASSQVEQGAHPYNEQFF
TGCGCCAGCAGCCAAGTGGAACAGGGGGCTCACCCCTACAATGAGCAGTTCTTC
>TRBJ2-1|TRBV4-2|TRBD1|NA
CASSQGRTGGYNEQFF
TGTGCCAGCAGCCAAGGTAGGACAGGGGGCTACAATGAGCAGTTCTTC
>TRBJ2-1|TRBV6-5|NA|NA
CASSYSQGFVNEQFF
TGTGCCAGCAGTTACTCTCAGGGTTTCGTCAATGAGCAGTTCTTC
>TRBJ2-7|TRBV11-2|TRBD2|NA
CASSLGEELAGWGYEQYF
TGTGCCAGCAGCTTAGGAGAGGAACTAGCGGGGTGGGGCTACGAGCAGTACTTC
>TRBJ1-1|TRBV20-1|NA|NA
CSAGAEEAFF
TGCAGTGCGGGGGCGGAGGAAGCTTTCTTT
>TRBJ1-2|TRBV7-9|NA|few
CASSLAQGTYGYTF
TGTGCCAGCAGCTTAGCGCAGGGTACCTATGGCTACACCTTC
>TRBJ1-5|TRBV7-4|TRBD1|NA
CASSLSESGQGVFWGQPQHF
TGTGCCAGCAGCTTGTCGGAATCGGGACAGGGAGTATTTTGGGGTCAGCCCCAGCATTTT
>TRBJ1-1|TRBV27|TRBD1|NA
CASSLGGQGKPLNTEAFF
TGTGCCAGCAGCCTAGGGGGACAGGGTAAACCTTTGAACACTGAAGCTTTCTTT
>TRBJ1-5|TRBV4-1|NA|many
CASSRAQGQPQHF
TGCGCCAGCAGCCGGGCTCAGGGACAGCCCCAGCATTTT
>TRBJ2-3|TRBV11-3|NA|NA
CASSLERDTQYF
TGTGCCAGCAGCTTAGAGCGGGATACGCAGTATTTT
>TRBJ2-1|TRBV9|NA|NA
CASSQGLYNEQFF
TGTGCCAGCAGCCAGGGACTTTACAATGAGCAGTTCTTC
>TRBJ1-5|TRBV6-2/TRBV6-3|NA|NA
CASSLDISNQPQHF
TGTGCCAGCAGCCTGGACATAAGCAATCAGCCCCAGCATTTT
>TRBJ1-5|TRBV19|NA|few
CASSIGSQVNQPQHF
TGTGCCAGTAGTATAGGATCGCAGGTCAATCAGCCCCAGCATTTT
>TRBJ1-2|TRBV15|TRBD1|few
CATSRGRQGYGYTF
TGTGCCACCAGCAGAGGCCGACAGGGGTATGGCTACACCTTC
>TRBJ2-6|TRBV7-9|NA|NA
CASSFRGPGANVLTF
TGTGCCAGCAGCTTCCGCGGGCCCGGGGCCAACGTCCTGACTTTC
>TRBJ2-1|TRBV5-1|NA|NA
CASSKLGQNNEQFF
TGCGCCAGCAGCAAACTCGGACAGAACAATGAGCAGTTCTTC
>TRBJ2-1|TRBV5-1|NA|NA
CASSLSYNEQFF
TGCGCCAGCAGCTTGTCATACAATGAGCAGTTCTTC
>TRBJ2-2|TRBV19|NA|NA
CASSIDRGANTGELFF
TGTGCCAGTAGTATAGATAGGGGTGCGAACACCGGGGAGCTGTTTTTT
>TRBJ1-5|TRBV19|NA|once
CASSIGDFSNQPQHF
TGTGCCAGTAGTATTGGGGACTTCTCCAATCAGCCCCAGCATTTT
>TRBJ1-1|TRBV6-5|NA|NA
CASSYTGDTGEAFF
TGTGCCAGCAGTTACACGGGGGATACGGGTGAAGCTTTCTTT
>TRBJ2-7|TRBV5-8|NA|NA
CASSLQWSGRYPYEQYF
TGTGCCAGCAGCTTGCAATGGTCCGGCAGGTACCCCTACGAGCAGTACTTC
>TRBJ2-1|TRBV18|TRBD2|NA
CASSPQAGTPEQFF
TGTGCCAGCTCACCTCAAGCGGGAACCCCCGAGCAGTTCTTC
>TRBJ2-1|TRBV29-1|NA|NA
CSVPPQGSAYHEQFF
TGCAGCGTTCCCCCACAGGGATCAGCCTACCATGAGCAGTTCTTC
>TRBJ2-7|TRBV10-2|TRBD1|once
CTSSESRTGPYEQYF
TGCACCAGCAGTGAGTCCAGGACAGGCCCCTACGAGCAGTACTTC
>TRBJ1-2|TRBV12-3/TRBV12-4|NA|NA
CASREDSYGYTF
TGTGCCAGCAGAGAGGACAGCTATGGCTACACCTTC
>TRBJ1-3|TRBV28|NA|few
CASSLTGGSGNTIYF
TGTGCCAGCAGTTTAACGGGGGGGTCAGGAAACACCATATATTTT
>TRBJ1-1|TRBV5-4|NA|few
CASSPGGRGQNTEAFF
TGTGCCAGCAGCCCGGGGGGGAGGGGACAAAACACTGAAGCTTTCTTT
>TRBJ2-3|TRBV7-9|NA|NA
CASSPPEGLRISSTDTQYF
TGTGCCAGCAGCCCCCCGGAGGGCCTTCGGATCTCTAGCACAGATACGCAGTATTTT
>TRBJ2-1|TRBV4-1|NA|NA
CASSQVNLVRSEQFF
TGCGCCAGCAGCCAAGTTAACCTCGTGAGGAGTGAGCAGTTCTTC
>TRBJ1-3|TRBV5-1|TRBD1|NA
CASSAGQGTLGNTIYF
TGCGCCAGCAGCGCCGGACAGGGGACCCTTGGAAACACCATATATTTT
>TRBJ1-4|TRBV6-6|NA|NA
CASSPFGGHQGEKLFF
TGTGCCAGCAGTCCTTTTGGCGGACACCAAGGTGAAAAACTGTTTTTT